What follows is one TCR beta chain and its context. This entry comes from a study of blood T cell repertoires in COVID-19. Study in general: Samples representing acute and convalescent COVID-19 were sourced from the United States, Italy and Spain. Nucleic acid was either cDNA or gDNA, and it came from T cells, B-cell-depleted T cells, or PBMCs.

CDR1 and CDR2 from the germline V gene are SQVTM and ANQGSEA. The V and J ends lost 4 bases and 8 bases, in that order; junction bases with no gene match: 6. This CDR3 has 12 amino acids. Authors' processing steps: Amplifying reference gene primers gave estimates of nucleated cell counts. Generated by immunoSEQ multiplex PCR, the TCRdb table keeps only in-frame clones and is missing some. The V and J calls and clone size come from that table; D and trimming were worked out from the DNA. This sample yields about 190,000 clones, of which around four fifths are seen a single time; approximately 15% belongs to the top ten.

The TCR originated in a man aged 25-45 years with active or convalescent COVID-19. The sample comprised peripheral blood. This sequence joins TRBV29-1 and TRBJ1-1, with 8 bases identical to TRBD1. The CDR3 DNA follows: TGCAGCGTTGGCCCCGGACAGGGCGAAGCTTTCTTT. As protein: CSVGPGQGEAFF. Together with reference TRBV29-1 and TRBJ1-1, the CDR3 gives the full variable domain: SAVISQKPSRDICQRGTSLTIQCQVDSQVTMMFWYRQQPGQSLTLIATANQGSEATYESGFVIDKFPISRPNLTFSTLTVSNMSPEDSSIYLCSVGPGQGEAFFGQGTRLTVV.